The 22 T cell receptor beta chains below come from one sample, sequenced in a study of CXCR3-negative and CXCR3-positive naive CD8 T cells (dated by TCRdb to between 2018 and 2020). TCRdb shows the sequencer as NextSeq 550. The Human TCR Profiling Kit (MiLaboratory) was used to prepare UMI-labeled 5' RACE TRB cDNA libraries. Once TCRdb had reprocessed the reads, it stored one entry per CDR3 protein sequence and supplied no DNA. The sample has over 45,000 distinct CDR3 sequences on record. Approximately 15% of the sample comes from the top ten. Sequencing used memory CD8+ T cells from blood. Sample cell subset or site, as interpreted from the label and publication: conventional CD8+ memory T cells (TMEM), sorted as controls. Receptor source: a human donor in good health. Some clones in this sample may be carry-over from other donors' samples.

The chain has TRBV3-1 and TRBJ1-1; no DNA is available, so the TRBD1 call from TCRdb remains unchecked. Germline CDR1 and CDR2: LGHDT and YNNKEL (reference sequence). The length of the CDR3 is 14 residues. The CDR3 reads CASSQGTGVPEAFF.

The V and J genes are TRBV6-2 or TRBV6-3 and TRBJ2-6; as DNA is missing, the TRBD1 call by TCRdb cannot be tested. Germline V lookup: CDR1 MNHEY, CDR2 SVGEGT. This CDR3 comprises 16 residues. CDR3 loop: CASTDEGLSGANVLTF.

V and J are TRBV4-2 and TRBJ1-6; the TCRdb call, TRBD1, lacks DNA for checking. Germline lookup yields CDR1 LGHNA and CDR2 YNFKEQ. This CDR3 comprises 14 residues. CDR3 loop: CASSPGTDVSPLHF.

This rearrangement joins TRBV27 to TRBJ2-3. Germline V gene sequence: CDR1 MNHEY, CDR2 SMNVEV (reference sequence). This CDR3 is built from 14 residues. CDR3 sequence: CASSLAGYTDTQYF.

The rearrangement joins TRBV9 to TRBJ2-5; as DNA is missing, the TRBD2 call by TCRdb cannot be tested. CDR1 and CDR2 from the germline V gene are SGDLS and YYNGEE. The CDR3 sequence is 14 residues long. CDR3 protein: CASSVGGSEGTQYF. The variable domain in full, with the rest retrieved from reference TRBV9 and TRBJ2-5, is DSGVTQTPKHLITATGQRVTLRCSPRSGDLSVYWYQQSLDQGLQFLIQYYNGEERAKGNILERFSAQQFPDLHSELNLSSLELGDSALYFCASSVGGSEGTQYFGPGTRLLVL.

The chain links TRBV7-9 to TRBJ2-1; TCRdb's assignment of TRBD1 cannot be checked, as there is no DNA. The germline V gene encodes CDR1 SEHNR and CDR2 FQNEAQ (reference sequence). The CDR3 covers 14 residues. This chain's CDR3 is CASSSKGQANEQFF.

The chain employs TRBV29-1 and TRBJ2-7; TCRdb designates TRBD1, a call that cannot be tested without DNA. The CDR3 consists of 15 residues. From germline, CDR1 is SQVTM and CDR2 ANQGSEA. The CDR3: CSVEAGQGPTYEQYF.

The CDR3 sequence: CASSNIAPNEQFF. V gene TRBV21-1 combines with J gene TRBJ2-1; the TCRdb call, TRBD1, lacks DNA for checking. TRBV21-1 corresponds to a pseudogene. The CDR3 is made up of 13 amino acids.

The rearrangement uses TRBV5-1 and TRBJ2-7. There are 14 residues in the CDR3. Germline V lookup: CDR1 SGHRS, CDR2 YFSETQ. CDR3 in amino acids: CASSLIDGFDEQYF.

This sequence joins TRBV29-1 and TRBJ1-1. The CDR3 runs 12 residues. Germline V gene sequence: CDR1 SQVTM, CDR2 ANQGSEA. This chain's CDR3 is CSVDSVNTEAFF.

V and J are TRBV28 and TRBJ2-7; lacking DNA, the TRBD1 call made by TCRdb goes unchecked. The CDR3 runs to 14 residues. Germline CDR1 and CDR2: MDHEN and SYDVKM. The CDR3: CASTADRVTHEQYF.

This chain connects TRBV7-6 to TRBJ1-1; TCRdb designates TRBD1, a call that cannot be tested without DNA. Germline CDR1 SGHVS, CDR2 FNYEAQ. The CDR3 consists of 14 residues. Here the CDR3 reads CASSPTGGNTEAFF.

This clonotype is identified as medium-sized (0.01 to 0.1%) from frequency. CDR3 sequence: CASSDGGAYNEQFF. This chain links TRBV6-4 with TRBJ2-1; no DNA is available, so the TRBD1 call from TCRdb remains unchecked. The CDR3 has 14 amino acids. Germline CDR1 MRHNA, CDR2 SNTAGT.

This chain joins TRBV7-3 and TRBJ2-2; the D call from TCRdb, TRBD1, cannot be confirmed without DNA. This CDR3 spans 16 amino acids. CDR1 is SGHTA and CDR2 is FQGTGA in the germline V gene. The CDR3 loop reads CASSLAQDPNTGELFF.

This chain links TRBV3-1 with TRBJ2-7; TCRdb's D gene call, TRBD1, goes unchecked for lack of DNA. CDR3 length equals 19 residues. CDR1 and CDR2 from the germline V gene are LGHDT and YNNKEL (reference sequence). CDR3 loop: CASSQVGARLGTGTDEQYF.

This sequence joins TRBV20-1 and TRBJ1-6; checking the TCRdb D call of TRBD1 is not possible without DNA. This CDR3 has 15 amino acids. From germline, CDR1 is DFQATT and CDR2 SNEGSKA (reference sequence). CDR3: CSASGTGSDNSPLHF.

In terms of frequency, this clonotype is medium-sized. The V gene is TRBV20-1, the J gene TRBJ1-2; the TCRdb D gene call, TRBD1, has no DNA to confirm it. The germline V gene encodes CDR1 DFQATT and CDR2 SNEGSKA (reference sequence). The CDR3 contains 12 residues. CDR3 in amino acids: CSARQGDYGYTF.

The J gene is TRBJ2-7, the V gene TRBV19; the D call of TRBD1 rests on TCRdb alone, since no DNA is present to check it. The germline V gene has CDR1 LNHDA and CDR2 SQIVND (reference sequence). This CDR3 is 13 amino acids long. This CDR3 reads CASSPRRDYEQYF. Using reference TRBV19 and TRBJ2-7 for the parts outside the CDR3, the full variable domain is DGGITQSPKYLFRKEGQNVTLSCEQNLNHDAMYWYRQDPGQGLRLIYYSQIVNDFQKGDIAEGYSVSREKKESFPLTVTSAQKNPTAFYLCASSPRRDYEQYFGPGTRLTVT.

The rearrangement links TRBV9 to TRBJ2-1; the TRBD2 assignment by TCRdb is unverifiable without DNA. CDR3 length equals 17 residues. Germline lookup yields CDR1 SGDLS and CDR2 YYNGEE. CDR3 in amino acids: CASSVRALPEEYNEQFF.

The chain links TRBV29-1 to TRBJ2-7; TCRdb outputs TRBD2, but without DNA this stays unchecked. There are 13 residues in the CDR3. Germline V gene sequence: CDR1 SQVTM, CDR2 ANQGSEA. The CDR3 region is CSVEEEEQYEQYF.

The chain employs TRBV27 and TRBJ2-3. This CDR3 is built from 13 residues. In germline, CDR1 is MNHEY, CDR2 SMNVEV (reference sequence). CDR3 loop: CATSDLIVDTQYF.

The chain uses TRBV28 and TRBJ2-2; the TRBD1 assignment by TCRdb is unverifiable without DNA. The CDR3 is 18 amino acids. Looked up from germline, CDR1 is MDHEN and CDR2 is SYDVKM. This CDR3 reads CASSFYGSGRPNTGELFF.